This TCR beta chain was recorded in a study of Ad26.COV2.S vaccination and SARS-CoV-2 variants. Study-level background: Donor was in the COV1001 Ad26.COV2.S trial arm. The study gave Ad26.COV2.S intramuscularly, once or twice 56 days apart.

Assay: immunoSEQ multiplex PCR; the TCRdb copy retains only in-frame clones and omits some. The sample consists of around 450,000 clones, 90% of them appearing once. Germline assignment: CDR1 SEHNR and CDR2 FQNEAQ (reference sequence). CDR3 size: 15 residues. V was clipped by 6 bases and J by 1 base; unmatched bases: 6. Noted treatment: roughly 20 received Ad26.COV2.S at low or high dose, single or two shots; about 5 received placebo; per-sample allocation not given. After the first vaccine or placebo injection, samples were drawn on day 63. Boston supplied an adult donor aged 18-55 years. This sequence originates from a person aged 18-65 years who received the Ad26.COV2.S COVID-19 vaccine or a placebo. Here the sequenced sample was peripheral blood, taken in a trial of Ad26.COV2.S vaccine versus placebo. V usage is TRBV7-9 and J usage is TRBJ2-5; TRBD1 matches 9 bases. The CDR3 sequence is CASRAPGQGQETQYF. The CDR3 DNA reads TGTGCCAGCAGAGCTCCGGGACAGGGCCAAGAGACCCAGTACTTC.